These T cell receptor beta chains were read from a single sample in a study of blood T cells in healthy people across ages. TCRdb ran MiXCR on the 5' RACE reads and lists one entry per CDR3 protein. The profile shows about 640,000 distinct CDR3 sequences, about 53% of them singletons. Source material: blood. The receptor source for this set is a man in his 60s in good health. Each CDR3 is given without its conserved first and last residue. The order of the fields is J gene, V gene, CDR3 protein.

TRBJ1-2,TRBV3-1,ASSQDQGFYGYT
TRBJ2-5,TRBV11-2,ASSLVGGLETQY
TRBJ2-7,TRBV4-1,ASSQGGGLEQY
TRBJ2-7,TRBV28,ASSLWGTGKLYEQY
TRBJ2-1,TRBV20-1,SASSTSGGLGGGDEQF
TRBJ2-1,TRBV7-3,ASSLLTSGGAFEQF
TRBJ1-2,TRBV9,ASSIALGRDGYT
TRBJ2-3,TRBV7-2,ASSPVREDTQY
TRBJ1-5,TRBV12-3/TRBV12-4,ATARGFNQPQH
TRBJ2-7,TRBV5-1,ASSLDGGSYEQY
TRBJ2-7,TRBV4-1,ASSQAPVTITYEQY
TRBJ1-2,TRBV10-2,ASSEGRSNYGYT
TRBJ1-2,TRBV9,ASSVRGGIGGYT
TRBJ2-1,TRBV7-2,ASSSGQGSPHEQF
TRBJ2-1,TRBV29-1,SVEEQGNEQF
TRBJ2-6,TRBV21-1,ASSKIPLDSYSGANVLT
TRBJ2-5,TRBV10-3,AISKGQPQETQY
NA,TRBV12-3/TRBV12-4,ASSLQSGAGETQY
TRBJ2-3,TRBV29-1,SVDSPSTDTQY
TRBJ2-7,TRBV29-1,SAWDSYYEQY
TRBJ2-3,TRBV5-1,ASSLDPLRTDTQY
TRBJ2-3,TRBV5-1,ASSQGTEDTQY